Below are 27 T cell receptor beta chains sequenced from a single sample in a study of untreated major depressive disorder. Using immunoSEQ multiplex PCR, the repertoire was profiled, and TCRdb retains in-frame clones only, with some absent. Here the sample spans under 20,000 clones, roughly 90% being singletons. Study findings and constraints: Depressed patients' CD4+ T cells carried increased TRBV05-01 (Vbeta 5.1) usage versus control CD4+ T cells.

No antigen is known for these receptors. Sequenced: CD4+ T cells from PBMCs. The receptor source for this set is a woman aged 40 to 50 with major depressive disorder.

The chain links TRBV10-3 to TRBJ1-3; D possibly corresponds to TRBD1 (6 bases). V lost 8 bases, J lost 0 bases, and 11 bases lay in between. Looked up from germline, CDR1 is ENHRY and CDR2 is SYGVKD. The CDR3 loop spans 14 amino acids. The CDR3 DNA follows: TGTGCCATCGGACAGACCATCTCTGGAAACACCATATATTTT. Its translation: CAIGQTISGNTIYF.

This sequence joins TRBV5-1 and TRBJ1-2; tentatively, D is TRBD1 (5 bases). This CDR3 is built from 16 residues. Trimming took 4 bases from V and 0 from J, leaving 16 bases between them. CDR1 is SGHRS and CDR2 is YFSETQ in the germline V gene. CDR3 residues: CASSPRDQLTNYGYTF. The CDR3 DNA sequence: TGCGCCAGCAGCCCGCGGGACCAACTAACTAACTATGGCTACACCTTC.

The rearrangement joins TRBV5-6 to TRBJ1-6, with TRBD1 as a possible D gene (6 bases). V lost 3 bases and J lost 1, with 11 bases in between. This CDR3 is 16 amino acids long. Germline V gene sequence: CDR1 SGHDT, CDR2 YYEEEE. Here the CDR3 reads CASSSEQGSYNSPLHF. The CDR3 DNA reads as TGTGCCAGCAGCTCAGAACAGGGATCCTATAATTCACCCCTCCACTTT.

The CDR3 DNA reads TGTGCCAGCAGGCCGACGCCGACCCATGCGGCTTTCTTT. It translates to CASRPTPTHAAFF. The rearrangement uses TRBV2 and TRBJ1-1; D is undetermined. The CDR3 runs 13 residues. Germline-derived CDR1 and CDR2 are SNHLY and FYNNEI. V lost 6 bases and J 11 bases, leaving 19 bases between the germline ends.

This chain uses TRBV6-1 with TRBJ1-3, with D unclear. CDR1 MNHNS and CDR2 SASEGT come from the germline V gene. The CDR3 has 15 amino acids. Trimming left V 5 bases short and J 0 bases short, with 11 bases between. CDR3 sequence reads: CASSWTAHSGNTIYF. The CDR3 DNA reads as TGTGCCAGCAGTTGGACGGCCCACTCTGGAAACACCATATATTTT.

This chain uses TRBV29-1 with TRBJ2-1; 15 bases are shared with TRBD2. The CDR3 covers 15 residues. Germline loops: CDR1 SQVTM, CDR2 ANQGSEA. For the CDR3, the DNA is TGCAGGGCGGCCGGGACTAGCGGGGGGTACAATGAGCAGTTCTTC. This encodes CRAAGTSGGYNEQFF.

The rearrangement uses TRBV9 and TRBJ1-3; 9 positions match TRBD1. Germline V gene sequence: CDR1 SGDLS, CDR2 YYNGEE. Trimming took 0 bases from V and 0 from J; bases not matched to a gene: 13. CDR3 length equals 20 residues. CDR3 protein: CASSVDGDRGSTNSGNTIYF. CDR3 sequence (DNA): TGTGCCAGCAGCGTAGACGGTGACAGGGGGTCTACCAACTCTGGAAACACCATATATTTT.

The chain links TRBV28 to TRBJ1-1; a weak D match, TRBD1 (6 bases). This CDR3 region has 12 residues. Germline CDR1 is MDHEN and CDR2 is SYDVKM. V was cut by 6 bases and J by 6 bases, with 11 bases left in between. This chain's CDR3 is CASSLRTAEAFF. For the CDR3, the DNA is TGTGCCAGCAGCCTTCGGACAGCTGAAGCTTTCTTT.

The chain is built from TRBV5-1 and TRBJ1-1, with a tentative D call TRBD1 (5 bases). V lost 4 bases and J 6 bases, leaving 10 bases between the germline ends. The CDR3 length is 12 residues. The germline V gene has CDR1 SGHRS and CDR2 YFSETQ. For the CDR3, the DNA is TGCGCCAGCAGCAGTGCGGGACCTGAAGCTTTCTTT. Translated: CASSSAGPEAFF. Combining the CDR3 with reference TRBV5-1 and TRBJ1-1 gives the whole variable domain KAGVTQTPRYLIKTRGQQVTLSCSPISGHRSVSWYQQTPGQGLQFLFEYFSETQRNKGNFPGRFSGRQFSNSRSEMNVSTLELGDSALYLCASSSAGPEAFFGQGTRLTVV.

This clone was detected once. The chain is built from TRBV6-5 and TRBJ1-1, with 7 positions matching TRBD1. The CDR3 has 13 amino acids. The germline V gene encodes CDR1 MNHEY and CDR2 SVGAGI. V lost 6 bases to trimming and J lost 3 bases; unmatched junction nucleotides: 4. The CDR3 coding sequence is TGTGCCAGCAGCCCCGGACAGGACACTGAAGCTTTCTTT. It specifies CASSPGQDTEAFF.

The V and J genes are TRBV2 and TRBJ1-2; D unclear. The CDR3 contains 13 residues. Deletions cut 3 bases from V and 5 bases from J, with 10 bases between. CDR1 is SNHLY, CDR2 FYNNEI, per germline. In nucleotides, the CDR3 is TGTGCCAGCAGTGATTTAGGCCTATATGGCTACACCTTC. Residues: CASSDLGLYGYTF.

CDR3 sequence: CASSDGTSGRDEQYV. CDR3 DNA sequence: TGTGCCAGCAGCGACGGGACTAGCGGGAGAGACGAGCAGTACGTC. This sequence joins TRBV4-2 and TRBJ2-7; 14 nucleotides line up with TRBD2. Germline CDR1 reads LGHNA; CDR2 reads YNFKEQ. With V trimmed by 5 bases and J by 5 bases, 5 bases remained unmatched. CDR3 length: 15 residues.

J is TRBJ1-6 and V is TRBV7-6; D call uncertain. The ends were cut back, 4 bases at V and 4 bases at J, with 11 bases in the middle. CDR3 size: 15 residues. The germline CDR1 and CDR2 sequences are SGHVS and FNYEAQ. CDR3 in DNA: TGTGCCAGCAGCTCTGACGCAAAGTATAATTCACCCCTCCACTTT. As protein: CASSSDAKYNSPLHF.

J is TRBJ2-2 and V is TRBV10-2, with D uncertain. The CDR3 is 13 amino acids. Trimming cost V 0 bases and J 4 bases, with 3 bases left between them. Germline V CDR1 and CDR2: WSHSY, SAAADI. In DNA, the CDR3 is TGCGCCAGCAGTGAGTCACTCACCGGGGAGCTGTTTTTT. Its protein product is CASSESLTGELFF.

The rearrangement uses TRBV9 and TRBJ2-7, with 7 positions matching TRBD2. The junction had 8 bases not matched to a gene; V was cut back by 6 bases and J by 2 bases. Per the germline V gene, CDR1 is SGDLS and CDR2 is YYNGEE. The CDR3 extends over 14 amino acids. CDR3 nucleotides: TGTGCCAGCACCCAGACTAGCCAGCCCTACGAGCAGTACTTC. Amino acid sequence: CASTQTSQPYEQYF.

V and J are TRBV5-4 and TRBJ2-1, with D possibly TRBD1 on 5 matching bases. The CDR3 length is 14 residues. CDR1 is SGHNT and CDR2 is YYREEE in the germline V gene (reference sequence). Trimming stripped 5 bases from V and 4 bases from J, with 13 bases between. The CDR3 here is CASRPPDIYNEQFF. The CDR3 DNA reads TGTGCCAGCAGGCCCCCGGACATATACAATGAGCAGTTCTTC.

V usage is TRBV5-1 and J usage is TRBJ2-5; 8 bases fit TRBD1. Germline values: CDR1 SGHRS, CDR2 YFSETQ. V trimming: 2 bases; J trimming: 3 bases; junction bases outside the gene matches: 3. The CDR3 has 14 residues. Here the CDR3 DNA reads TGCGCCAGCAGCTTCGGACAGGGAAAAGAGACCCAGTACTTC. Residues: CASSFGQGKETQYF.

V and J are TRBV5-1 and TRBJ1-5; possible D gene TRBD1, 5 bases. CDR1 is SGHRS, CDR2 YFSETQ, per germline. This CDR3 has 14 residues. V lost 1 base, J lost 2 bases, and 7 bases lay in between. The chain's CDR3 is CASSLRGGNQPQHF. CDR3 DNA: TGCGCCAGCAGCTTGAGGGGCGGCAATCAGCCCCAGCATTTT.

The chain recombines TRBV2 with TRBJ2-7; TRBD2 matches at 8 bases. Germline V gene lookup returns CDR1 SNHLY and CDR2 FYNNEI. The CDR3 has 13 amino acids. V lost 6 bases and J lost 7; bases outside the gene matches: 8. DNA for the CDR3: TGTGCCAGCAGCCTCAAGCGGGAGAGGGAGCAGTACGTC. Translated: CASSLKREREQYV.

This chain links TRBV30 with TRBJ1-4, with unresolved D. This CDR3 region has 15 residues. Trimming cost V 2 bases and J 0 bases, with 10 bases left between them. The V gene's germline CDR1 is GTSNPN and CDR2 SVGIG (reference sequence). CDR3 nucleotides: TGTGCCTGGAGTTCTATGACGGCAACTAATGAAAAACTGTTTTTT. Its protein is CAWSSMTATNEKLFF.

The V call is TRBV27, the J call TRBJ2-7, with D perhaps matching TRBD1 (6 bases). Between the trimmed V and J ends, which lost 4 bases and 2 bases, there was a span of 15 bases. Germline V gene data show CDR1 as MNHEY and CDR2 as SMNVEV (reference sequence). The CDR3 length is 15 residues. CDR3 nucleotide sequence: TGTGCCAGCAGTTCCCCCGGACAGCTTCCCTACGAGCAGTACGTC. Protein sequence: CASSSPGQLPYEQYV.

The CDR3, as DNA: TGTGCCAGCAGAGGGGACAGCGCTTCCTACGAGCAGTACTTC. Translation gives CASRGDSASYEQYF. The chain couples TRBV5-4 to TRBJ2-7; the match to TRBD1 covers 7 bases. This CDR3 comprises 14 residues. Germline V gene data show CDR1 as SGHNT and CDR2 as YYREEE (reference sequence). Trimming removed 5 bases from V and 1 base from J; junction bases left unmatched: 6. Looking up the rest from reference TRBV5-4 and TRBJ2-7 gives the full variable domain: ETGVTQSPTHLIKTRGQQVTLRCSSQSGHNTVSWYQQALGQGPQFIFQYYREEENGRGNFPPRFSGLQFPNYSSELNVNALELDDSALYLCASRGDSASYEQYFGPGTRLTVT.

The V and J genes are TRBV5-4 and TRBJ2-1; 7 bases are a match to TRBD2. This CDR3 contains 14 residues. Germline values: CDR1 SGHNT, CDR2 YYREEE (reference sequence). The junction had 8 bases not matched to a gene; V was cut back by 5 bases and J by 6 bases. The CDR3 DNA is TGTGCCAGCAGTTTATGGCGGGAGCTCAATGAGCAGTTCTTC. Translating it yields CASSLWRELNEQFF. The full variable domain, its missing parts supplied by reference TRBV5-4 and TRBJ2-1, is ETGVTQSPTHLIKTRGQQVTLRCSSQSGHNTVSWYQQALGQGPQFIFQYYREEENGRGNFPPRFSGLQFPNYSSELNVNALELDDSALYLCASSLWRELNEQFFGPGTRLTVL.

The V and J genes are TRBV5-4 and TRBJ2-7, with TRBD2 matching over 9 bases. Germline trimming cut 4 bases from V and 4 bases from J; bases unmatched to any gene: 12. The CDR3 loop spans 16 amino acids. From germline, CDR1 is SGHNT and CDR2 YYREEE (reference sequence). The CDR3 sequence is CASSRGAGGTIYEQYF. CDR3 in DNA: TGTGCCAGCAGCCGGGGAGCGGGGGGCACTATTTACGAGCAGTACTTC.

CDR3 in DNA: TGTGCCAGCAGCCTCACGAACGGGGAGCAGTTCTTC. It translates to CASSLTNGEQFF. The gene calls are TRBV13 and TRBJ2-1; D call uncertain. The germline V and J ends were trimmed by 5 bases and 10 bases, with 12 bases remaining between them. CDR1 and CDR2 from the germline V gene are PRHDT and FYEKMQ (reference sequence). This CDR3 is 12 amino acids long.

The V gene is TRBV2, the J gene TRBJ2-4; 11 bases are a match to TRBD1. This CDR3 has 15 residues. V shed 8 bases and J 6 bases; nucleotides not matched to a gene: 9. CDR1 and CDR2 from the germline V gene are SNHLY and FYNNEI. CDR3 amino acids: CASGLGQGVRNIQYF. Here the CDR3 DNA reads TGTGCCAGCGGCTTGGGACAGGGGGTTAGAAACATTCAGTACTTC.

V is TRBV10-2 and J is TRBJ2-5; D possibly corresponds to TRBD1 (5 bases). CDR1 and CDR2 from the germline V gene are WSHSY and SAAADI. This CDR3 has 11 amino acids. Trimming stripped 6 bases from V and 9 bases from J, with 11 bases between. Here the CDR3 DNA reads TGCGCCAGCAGAAGCGCCAGGGCCCAGTACTTC. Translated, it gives CASRSARAQYF.